A selection of T cell receptor beta chains follows, all from one sample in a study of graft-versus-host responses after intestinal transplantation. The antigens of these receptors remain unknown. Generated by immunoSEQ multiplex PCR, the TCRdb table keeps only in-frame clones and is missing some. The data hold about 85,000 clones, with around 93% observed a single time. Sequenced here: unstimulated CD8+ T cells sorted from spleen or lymph node cells, sampled before transplant. These receptors all come from a human donor who was the organ donor for an intestinal transplant. Both conserved end residues are part of each CDR3. The size entry is marked missing in some rows and otherwise reads once, few, many or a size class.

clone size: -; V gene: TRBV27; CDR3 protein: CASSLSGTGLSYEQYF
clone size: -; V gene: TRBV19; CDR3 protein: CASSIAGVQAEAFF
clone size: -; V gene: TRBV4-1; CDR3 protein: CASSLRTGGNQPQHF
clone size: -; V gene: TRBV29-1; CDR3 protein: CSVWTGETYEQYF
clone size: few; V gene: TRBV2; CDR3 protein: CASSFLPHRGTFSYEQYF
clone size: -; V gene: TRBV19; CDR3 protein: CATAGSGYEQFF
clone size: few; V gene: TRBV4-1; CDR3 protein: CASSQQGARDEQYF
clone size: -; V gene: TRBV5-8; CDR3 protein: CASSPDSSSTSYEQYF
clone size: -; V gene: TRBV5-1; CDR3 protein: CASSLGTGWPRDTEAFF
clone size: -; V gene: TRBV15; CDR3 protein: CATSRAGLGNTIYF
clone size: once; V gene: TRBV6-5; CDR3 protein: CASSPLRGPSYEQYF
clone size: -; V gene: TRBV30; CDR3 protein: CAWSVNGRGLYEQYF
clone size: few; V gene: TRBV28; CDR3 protein: CASSPRDTIYF
clone size: few; V gene: TRBV11-2; CDR3 protein: CASSLEGPNYGYTF
clone size: -; V gene: TRBV6-5; CDR3 protein: CASSYVGTGNSYEQYF
clone size: once; V gene: TRBV5-6; CDR3 protein: CASSPGTADYNEQFF
clone size: -; V gene: TRBV6-5; CDR3 protein: CASTGGTEAFF
clone size: -; V gene: TRBV14; CDR3 protein: CASSQGSHYNEQFF
clone size: -; V gene: TRBV7-3; CDR3 protein: CASGEGGLNTGELFF
clone size: -; V gene: TRBV5-4; CDR3 protein: CASSLFPARGVSTDTQYF
clone size: -; V gene: TRBV5-6; CDR3 protein: CASSLLSAVLRETQYF
clone size: -; V gene: TRBV27; CDR3 protein: CASSPSRNEQFF
clone size: -; V gene: TRBV11-2; CDR3 protein: CASSLVSPGQGSGEQYF
clone size: -; V gene: TRBV7-2; CDR3 protein: CASSPPGQGYNEQFF
clone size: -; V gene: TRBV30; CDR3 protein: CAWSPPWERNTEAFF
clone size: -; V gene: TRBV5-1; CDR3 protein: CASSSGQGSDEQYF
clone size: -; V gene: TRBV6-5; CDR3 protein: CASSSGVSYNEQFF
clone size: -; V gene: TRBV4-1; CDR3 protein: CASSPRTDPNYGYTF
clone size: -; V gene: TRBV6-6; CDR3 protein: CASFGAGAEAFF
clone size: -; V gene: TRBV6-6; CDR3 protein: CASSSVGGKNIQYF
clone size: -; V gene: TRBV5-5; CDR3 protein: CASSLGEKLFF
clone size: -; V gene: TRBV7-2; CDR3 protein: CASSLKAGPRTGELFF